Listed below are T cell receptor beta chains from one sample, sequenced in a study of tumor-infiltrating lymphocytes in localized non-small cell lung cancer. Profiled with immunoSEQ multiplex PCR; TCRdb holds only in-frame clones, not every one. The table lists 11,000 to 15,000 clones, about two thirds of them singletons, with more than 20% in the top ten. The sample consisted of uninvolved lung tissue not adjacent to the tumor. Receptors originate from a human donor with non-small cell lung cancer. CDR3s include the opening cysteine and the closing phenylalanine or tryptophan. The order of the fields is CDR3 length, J gene, V gene, CDR3 protein.

cdr3_length: 17
j_call: TRBJ2-1
v_call: TRBV5-6
cdr3_aa: CASSLRAKGSLVNEQFF

cdr3_length: 19
j_call: TRBJ1-4
v_call: TRBV5-6
cdr3_aa: CASSRTVQGRSTTNEKLFF

cdr3_length: 18
j_call: TRBJ2-7
v_call: TRBV4-2
cdr3_aa: CASSQDGDPTSGDYEQYF

cdr3_length: 15
j_call: TRBJ2-2
v_call: TRBV25-1
cdr3_aa: CASSVGTTNTGELFF

cdr3_length: 15
j_call: TRBJ2-2
v_call: TRBV5-1
cdr3_aa: CARHRPQMNTGELFF

cdr3_length: 16
j_call: TRBJ1-2
v_call: TRBV19
cdr3_aa: CASSMRDRGGSGGYTF

cdr3_length: 15
j_call: TRBJ2-7
v_call: TRBV6-5
cdr3_aa: CASSSSGTGLHEQYF

cdr3_length: 13
j_call: TRBJ1-1
v_call: TRBV6-6
cdr3_aa: CASSYSMGAEAFF

cdr3_length: 12
j_call: TRBJ2-5
v_call: TRBV14
cdr3_aa: CASSHGWETQYF

cdr3_length: 14
j_call: TRBJ1-5
v_call: TRBV6-1
cdr3_aa: CASREGQVSQPQHF